This TCR beta chain came from a study of OX40 agonist ivuxolimab in advanced cancers. Study overall: Six ivuxolimab dose levels, 0.01 to 10 mg/kg, were given intravenously every 2 weeks.

Method: immunoSEQ multiplex PCR; TCRdb's copy keeps in-frame clones and lacks some. The sample lists about 30,000 clones, around nine tenths occurring once. CDR1 and CDR2 from the germline V gene are SGHTA and FQGNSA. V lost 1 base and J lost 4, with 5 bases in between. The CDR3 is 13 residues long. This clone was picked up one time. Specimen: CD4+ or CD8+ T cells sorted from blood, collected in a trial of the OX40 agonist ivuxolimab. The V and J genes are TRBV7-2 and TRBJ2-1, with D uncertain. This TCR was recovered from an adult with an advanced solid tumor such as melanoma, head and neck, liver or kidney cancer. The DNA for the CDR3 is TGTGCCAGCAGCTTAGTCGTTTACAATGAGCAGTTCTTC. Its translation: CASSLVVYNEQFF.